This record concerns one TCR beta chain sequence. Its antigen is still unknown. These data belong to a study of lymphopenia after photon versus proton radiotherapy. Study-wide results and caveats: Proton therapy kept repertoires fairly stable, unlike photons, which gained effector/memory cells. In patients who died, overall survival fell as post-nadir TCR diversity dropped more. Post-nadir diversity loss with photons came from oligoclonal expansion, particularly CD8+ Temra cells.

Germline V gene sequence: CDR1 SGHTA, CDR2 FQGNSA. The germline V and J ends were trimmed by 1 base and 7 bases, with 5 bases remaining between them. The CDR3 length is 12 residues. Method: immunoSEQ multiplex PCR; TCRdb's copy keeps in-frame clones and lacks some. The sample has 68,000 or so clones, approximately 90% seen once; the top ten hold roughly 3%. The receptor was isolated from a woman in her 70s with pancreatic cancer. The V and J genes are TRBV7-2 and TRBJ1-5; D ambiguous. Material: peripheral blood, obtained from a patient treated with photon-based radiotherapy. This CDR3 is CASSLDHQPQHF. The CDR3 region has the DNA TGTGCCAGCAGCTTAGACCACCAGCCCCAGCATTTT.